This T cell receptor (beta chain) derives from a study of shared clonotypes between healthy human individuals. The overall study: Aged 18 to 49, the donors were a couple of women and a few men. CD8 memory received one plate per donor, CD8 naive two, CD4 memory three and CD4 naive three.

A CD45RA+ naive subset and a CD45RA-negative memory subset were split from CD4+ cells. The CDR3 covers 13 residues. Looked up from germline, CDR1 is MGHDK and CDR2 is SYGVNS. Trimming pared 7 bases from V and 1 base from J, leaving 7 bases between. Libraries were prepared by immunoSEQ multiplex PCR; TCRdb keeps only in-frame clonotypes and omits some of them. The sample lists millions of clones; over 85% were seen once. The sequenced sample was naive CD4+ T cells sorted from blood. Subset defined: CD45RA+ positively selected. The TCR originated in a man aged 18-30 years in good health. The V call is TRBV25-1, the J call TRBJ1-4; D is unresolved. CDR3 protein: CASIGQTNEKLFF. The CDR3 DNA reads TGTGCCAGCATCGGCCAAACTAATGAAAAACTGTTTTTT.